This TCR beta chain was sequenced in a study of OX40 agonist ivuxolimab in advanced cancers. Overall study: It was ivuxolimab, an agonistic anti-OX40 (CD134) antibody, that patients were treated with. Dose-escalation patients suffered from hepatocellular carcinoma, melanoma, renal cell or head and neck cancer. Six ivuxolimab dose levels, 0.01 to 10 mg/kg, were given intravenously every 2 weeks.

Trimming cost V 5 bases and J 1 base; bases outside gene matches: 5. Per the germline V gene, CDR1 is SNHLY and CDR2 is FYNNEI. The CDR3 totals 15 residues. With regard to this clone: Its antigen is currently unknown.

The method was immunoSEQ multiplex PCR; TCRdb's version includes in-frame clones alone and lacks a portion of them. The table records tens of thousands of clones, around two thirds of them present only once. Study findings and constraints: CD4+ and CD8+ blood T cells expanded clonally by week 6 at 0.1 to 3.0 mg/kg.

The gene calls are TRBV2 and TRBJ1-5; 7 nucleotides match TRBD1. The receptor was derived from an adult with an advanced solid tumor such as melanoma, head and neck, liver or kidney cancer. Material: CD4+ or CD8+ T cells sorted from blood, obtained in a trial of the OX40 agonist ivuxolimab. For the CDR3, the DNA is TGTGCCAGCAGTCTACCAGGGGGGAGCAATCAGCCCCAGCATTTT. It specifies CASSLPGGSNQPQHF.